Below are 24 T cell receptor beta chains sequenced from a single sample in a study of OX40 agonist ivuxolimab in advanced cancers. Produced via immunoSEQ multiplex PCR; TCRdb's table is partial and in-frame only. The top ten clones hold 6.2% of a sample with roughly 80,000 clones, about 93% of them seen once. The sample consisted of CD4+ or CD8+ T cells sorted from blood, taken in a trial of the OX40 agonist ivuxolimab. Receptors were obtained from an adult with an advanced solid tumor such as melanoma, head and neck, liver or kidney cancer.

This clone has a handful of counts. The chain joins TRBV30 to TRBJ1-1; unclear D gene. V lost 2 bases and J lost 1, with 5 bases in between. The CDR3 covers 12 residues. Germline V gene lookup returns CDR1 GTSNPN and CDR2 SVGIG (reference sequence). Here the CDR3 DNA reads TGTGCCTGGAGTTCGGGGAACACTGAAGCTTTCTTT. Protein product: CAWSSGNTEAFF. Filled out from reference TRBV30 and TRBJ1-1, the complete variable domain reads SQTIHQWPATLVQPVGSPLSLECTVEGTSNPNLYWYRQAAGRGLQLLFYSVGIGQISSEVPQNLSASRPQDRQFILSSKKLLLSDSGFYLCAWSSGNTEAFFGQGTRLTVV.

The V call is TRBV19, the J call TRBJ2-7; D possibly corresponds to TRBD1 (5 bases). The CDR3 totals 13 residues. CDR1 is LNHDA and CDR2 is SQIVND in the germline V gene (reference sequence). With 8 bases removed from V and 5 bases from J, the gap between germline ends came to 16 bases. The DNA of the CDR3 is TGTGCCAGTCTAGGGGTGACAAGGGACGAGCAGTACTTC. This translates into CASLGVTRDEQYF.

The chain uses TRBV11-2 and TRBJ2-1; D possibly matches TRBD1 or TRBD2 (5 bases each). V was cut by 5 bases and J by 0 bases, with 14 bases left in between. Per the germline V gene, CDR1 is SGHAT and CDR2 is FQNNGV. The CDR3 is 16 amino acids. The CDR3 DNA reads TGTGCCAGCAGCGGAACGGGGCCCGGCTCCTACAATGAGCAGTTCTTC. Translated: CASSGTGPGSYNEQFF.

The chain has TRBV19 and TRBJ2-7; the match to TRBD2 covers 11 bases. The CDR3 has 14 residues. Germline V gene data show CDR1 as LNHDA and CDR2 as SQIVND (reference sequence). The V and J ends lost 3 bases and 6 bases, in that order; junction bases with no gene match: 4. CDR3 loop: CASSITSGRGEQYF. The DNA for the CDR3 is TGTGCCAGTAGTATCACTAGCGGGAGAGGCGAGCAGTACTTC.

The chain employs TRBV6-1 and TRBJ2-2, with D uncertain. CDR3 size: 12 residues. Trimming left V 1 base short and J 5 bases short, with 2 bases between. Germline values: CDR1 MNHNS, CDR2 SASEGT. The CDR3 bases are TGTGCCAGCAGTGAAGGGACCGGGGAGCTGTTTTTT. Translating it yields CASSEGTGELFF.

V and J are TRBV27 and TRBJ2-1, with 13 bases aligning to TRBD2. The junction had 15 bases not matched to a gene; V was cut back by 4 bases and J by 9 bases. Germline CDR1 and CDR2: MNHEY and SMNVEV (reference sequence). The length of the CDR3 is 18 residues. This CDR3 is CASSWWGTSGKWGGEQFF. CDR3 in DNA: TGTGCCAGCAGTTGGTGGGGGACTAGCGGGAAGTGGGGAGGTGAGCAGTTCTTC.

The DNA for the CDR3 is TGTGCCAGCAGTTCGTGGGGTGGGCGACGGGAGACCCAGTACTTC. It yields the protein CASSSWGGRRETQYF. This chain uses TRBV27 with TRBJ2-5; D is undetermined. The CDR3 consists of 15 residues. The ends were cut back, 4 bases at V and 5 bases at J, with 17 bases in the middle. CDR1 and CDR2 from the germline V gene are MNHEY and SMNVEV (reference sequence).

The rearrangement uses TRBV27 and TRBJ1-2; D perhaps matches TRBD1 (6 bases). With 5 bases removed from V and 0 bases from J, the gap between germline ends came to 13 bases. The CDR3 consists of 15 residues. Germline V CDR1 and CDR2: MNHEY, SMNVEV (reference sequence). The CDR3 DNA reads as TGTGCCAGCAGTCCCCGACAGGCCGCTAACTATGGCTACACCTTC. Its protein product is CASSPRQAANYGYTF.

Here the CDR3 reads CASSESQGSYEQYF. CDR3 coding DNA: TGTGCCAGCAGTGAAAGTCAGGGCTCCTACGAGCAGTACTTC. This chain links TRBV6-4 with TRBJ2-7, with D maybe TRBD1 (5 bases). Trimming removed 3 bases from V and 0 bases from J, with 9 bases in between. This CDR3 has 14 amino acids. CDR1 and CDR2 (germline): MRHNA, SNTAGT.

The chain is built from TRBV27 and TRBJ2-7; 9 bases line up with TRBD1. The CDR3 is 13 residues long. Germline-derived CDR1 and CDR2 are MNHEY and SMNVEV (reference sequence). After removal of 3 bases from V and 6 bases from J, the junction contained 3 bases not matched to a gene. CDR3 sequence reads: CASSFSDRGEQYF. The CDR3 DNA is TGTGCCAGCAGTTTCTCGGACAGGGGCGAGCAGTACTTC.

The chain uses TRBV27 and TRBJ2-3; D may be TRBD2 (6 bases). The CDR3 is made up of 14 amino acids. Germline V CDR1 and CDR2: MNHEY, SMNVEV (reference sequence). V lost 5 bases to trimming and J lost 2 bases, with 11 bases between them. The CDR3 DNA sequence: TGTGCCAGCAGTCCCGGACTAACCACAGATACGCAGTATTTT. Translation: CASSPGLTTDTQYF.

The rearrangement links TRBV19 to TRBJ2-3; D is unclear. Germline V gives CDR1 LNHDA, CDR2 SQIVND (reference sequence). CDR3 length: 12 amino acids. The V and J ends lost 4 bases and 2 bases respectively, with 4 bases between them. The CDR3 region has the DNA TGTGCCAGTAGTACAGCCACAGATACGCAGTATTTT. Translated: CASSTATDTQYF.

J is TRBJ1-2 and V is TRBV2; D unresolved. The CDR3 is 13 amino acids. Germline V gives CDR1 SNHLY, CDR2 FYNNEI. V was pared by 4 bases and J by 2 bases, with 8 bases between. The DNA of the CDR3 is TGTGCCAGCAGTGGGACGTCCAACTATGGCTACACCTTC. Amino acid sequence: CASSGTSNYGYTF.

V and J are TRBV11-3 and TRBJ2-2, with D possibly TRBD1 on 6 matching bases. The germline V gene has CDR1 SGHNT and CDR2 YENEEA. The V and J ends lost 1 base and 2 bases respectively, with 11 bases between them. The CDR3 runs 16 residues. The DNA for the CDR3 is TGTGCCAGCAGCTTAGTTACCGGGACAAACACCGGGGAGCTGTTTTTT. This translates into CASSLVTGTNTGELFF.

The chain uses TRBV7-2 and TRBJ2-7; 7 nucleotides align to TRBD2. Germline V gives CDR1 SGHTA, CDR2 FQGNSA. After removal of 3 bases from V and 3 bases from J, the junction contained 14 bases not matched to a gene. The CDR3 sequence is 17 residues long. CDR3 sequence reads: CASSLRLATTIGYEQYF. As DNA, the CDR3 is TGTGCCAGCAGCTTGAGACTAGCTACGACTATCGGCTACGAGCAGTACTTC.

The table lists this clone with a count of one. The chain is built from TRBV5-4 and TRBJ2-5; D call uncertain. Trimming shortened V by 2 bases and J by 0 bases, and 8 bases separated the two germline ends. Germline CDR1 is SGHNT and CDR2 is YYREEE (reference sequence). This CDR3 is 14 amino acids long. The CDR3 nucleotides read TGTGCCAGCAGCTTTGGGCAGTACCAAGAGACCCAGTACTTC. It codes for CASSFGQYQETQYF. Drawing the rest from reference TRBV5-4 and TRBJ2-5, the complete variable domain is ETGVTQSPTHLIKTRGQQVTLRCSSQSGHNTVSWYQQALGQGPQFIFQYYREEENGRGNFPPRFSGLQFPNYSSELNVNALELDDSALYLCASSFGQYQETQYFGPGTRLLVL.

The V and J genes are TRBV12-5 and TRBJ1-5; no definite D call. The CDR3 length is 11 residues. V was cut by 1 base and J by 5 bases, with 0 bases left in between. Germline V gene data show CDR1 as LGHNT and CDR2 as FRNRAP. Written as DNA, the CDR3 is TGTGCTAGTGGTTTGGATCAGCCCCAGCATTTT. Translating it yields CASGLDQPQHF.

The chain carries TRBV19 and TRBJ2-3; a possible D gene is TRBD1 (6 bases). The CDR3 extends over 14 amino acids. The V end lost 5 bases, the J end lost 3 bases, and 12 bases lay between the germline ends. Per germline, CDR1 LNHDA and CDR2 SQIVND (reference sequence). CDR3 region: CASSLQGWTDTQYF. The CDR3 bases are TGTGCCAGTAGTTTACAGGGATGGACAGATACGCAGTATTTT.

The rearrangement uses TRBV6-6 and TRBJ1-1, with a possible D match to TRBD1 (5 bases). This CDR3 spans 11 amino acids. CDR1 MNHNY and CDR2 SVGAGI come from the germline V gene (reference sequence). The V and J ends lost 11 bases and 6 bases respectively, with 13 bases between them. This CDR3 reads CASTQGSEAFF. The CDR3 bases are TGTGCCTCTACCCAGGGATCTGAAGCTTTCTTT.

Worth noting for this clone: This CDR3 is also generated by other DNA sequences in the sample. The chain carries TRBV27 and TRBJ1-1; maybe TRBD1 (5 bases). Per the germline V gene, CDR1 is MNHEY and CDR2 is SMNVEV (reference sequence). V was pared by 2 bases and J by 0 bases, with 10 bases between. This CDR3 has 15 amino acids. This CDR3 reads CASSLGGRMNTEAFF. In nucleotides, the CDR3 is TGTGCCAGCAGTTTAGGGGGACGCATGAACACTGAAGCTTTCTTT.

The chain joins TRBV5-1 to TRBJ1-1; the D gene is possibly TRBD1 (6 bases). The ends were cut back, 0 bases at V and 0 bases at J, with 9 bases in the middle. The CDR3 contains 15 residues. The germline gives CDR1 SGHRS, CDR2 YFSETQ. The DNA of the CDR3 is TGCGCCAGCAGCTTGGATAGGGGGATGAACACTGAAGCTTTCTTT. Translating gives CASSLDRGMNTEAFF.

The chain couples TRBV27 to TRBJ2-5, with TRBD1 matching 8 bases. The CDR3 length is 13 residues. Trimming removed 8 bases from V and 3 bases from J; junction bases left unmatched: 5. The V gene's germline CDR1 is MNHEY and CDR2 SMNVEV (reference sequence). The CDR3 nucleotides are TGTGCCAGCGGTCGGACAGGGAAAGAGACCCAGTACTTC. Translated, it gives CASGRTGKETQYF.

The V and J genes are TRBV13 and TRBJ1-1, with TRBD1 identical over 7 bases. In germline, CDR1 is PRHDT, CDR2 FYEKMQ (reference sequence). The V gene end was trimmed by 3 bases and the J gene end by 8 bases; junction bases not matched to a gene: 3. The CDR3 extends over 12 amino acids. The DNA of the CDR3 is TGTGCCAGCAGCTTCAGGGACAGCGAAGCTTTCTTT. As protein: CASSFRDSEAFF.

This clone was detected once. V usage is TRBV29-1 and J usage is TRBJ2-5; 9 positions match TRBD1. In germline, CDR1 is SQVTM, CDR2 ANQGSEA. V gave up 0 bases and J gave up 5 bases; unmatched junction bases: 7. The CDR3 contains 15 residues. This CDR3 is CSVEDPGQGWETQYF. CDR3 bases: TGCAGCGTTGAAGATCCGGGACAGGGCTGGGAGACCCAGTACTTC.